The clone carrying this T cell receptor (beta chain) showed up many times. Uncontrolled infection, other autoimmune disease, pregnancy or lactation disqualified patients from enrolment. This specimen belongs to a study of T cells in Graves' hyperthyroidism and ophthalmopathy. Regions amplified from RNA transcripts were the TCR beta CDR3 regions. RT-PCR in the first round (using the HTBI primer set) targeted the TCR CDR3. MiXCR, applied by TCRdb to the multiplex PCR reads, yields one record per CDR3 protein. Here the sample spans hundreds of thousands of distinct CDR3 sequences, 45% being singletons. Germline V gives CDR1 ENHRY, CDR2 SYGVKD. J gave up 7 bases and V 4 bases, and 14 bases lay outside the gene matches. The CDR3 totals 16 residues.

The chain is built from TRBV10-3 and TRBJ1-2; the match to TRBD1 covers 8 bases. The sequenced material came from peripheral blood or thyroid tissue (not recorded which). The receptor was derived from an adult man with Graves' disease, either hyperthyroidism or ophthalmopathy (not recorded which). In DNA, the CDR3 is TGTGCCATCAGTGGGGCACCGGGACAGGCTGTGCCTGGCTACACCTTC. Amino acid sequence: CAISGAPGQAVPGYTF.